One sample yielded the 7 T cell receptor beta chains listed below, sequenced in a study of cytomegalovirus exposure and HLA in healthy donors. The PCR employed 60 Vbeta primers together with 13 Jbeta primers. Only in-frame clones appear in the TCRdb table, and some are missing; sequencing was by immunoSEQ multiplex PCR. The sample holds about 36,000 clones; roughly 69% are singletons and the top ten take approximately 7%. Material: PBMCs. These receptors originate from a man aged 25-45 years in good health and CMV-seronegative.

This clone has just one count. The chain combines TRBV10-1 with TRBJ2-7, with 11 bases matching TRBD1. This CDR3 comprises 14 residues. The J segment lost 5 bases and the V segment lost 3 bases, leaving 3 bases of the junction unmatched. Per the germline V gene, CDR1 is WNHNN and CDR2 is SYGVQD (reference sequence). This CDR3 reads CASSEGTGGHEQYF. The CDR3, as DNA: TGCGCCAGCAGTGAAGGGACAGGGGGTCACGAGCAGTACTTC.

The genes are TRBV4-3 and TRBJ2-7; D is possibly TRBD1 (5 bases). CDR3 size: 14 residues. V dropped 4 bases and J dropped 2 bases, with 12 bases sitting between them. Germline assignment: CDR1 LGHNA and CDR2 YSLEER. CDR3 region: CASSRSRATYEQYF. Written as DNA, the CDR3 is TGCGCCAGCAGCCGGAGCAGGGCTACCTACGAGCAGTACTTC.

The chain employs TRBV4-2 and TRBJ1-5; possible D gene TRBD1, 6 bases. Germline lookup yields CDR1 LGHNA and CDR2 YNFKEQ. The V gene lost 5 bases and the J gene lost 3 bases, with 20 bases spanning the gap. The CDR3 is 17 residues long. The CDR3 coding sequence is TGTGCCAGCAGCACCAAGCCGGGGGGGGGCGTCAATCAGCCCCAGCATTTT. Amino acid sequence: CASSTKPGGGVNQPQHF.

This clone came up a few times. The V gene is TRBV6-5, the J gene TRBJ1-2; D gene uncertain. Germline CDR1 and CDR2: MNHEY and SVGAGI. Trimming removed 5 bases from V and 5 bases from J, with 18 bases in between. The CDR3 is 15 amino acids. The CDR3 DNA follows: TGTGCCAGCAGTCACCCCGGGGAGGGAGGATATGGCTACACCTTC. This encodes CASSHPGEGGYGYTF.

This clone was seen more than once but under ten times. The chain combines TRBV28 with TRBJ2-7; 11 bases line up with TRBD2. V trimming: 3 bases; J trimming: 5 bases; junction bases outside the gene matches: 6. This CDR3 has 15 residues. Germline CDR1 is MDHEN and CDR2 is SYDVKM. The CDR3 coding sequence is TGTGCCAGCAGTTTCTTAACTAGCGGGAGCGACGAGCAGTACTTC. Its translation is CASSFLTSGSDEQYF.

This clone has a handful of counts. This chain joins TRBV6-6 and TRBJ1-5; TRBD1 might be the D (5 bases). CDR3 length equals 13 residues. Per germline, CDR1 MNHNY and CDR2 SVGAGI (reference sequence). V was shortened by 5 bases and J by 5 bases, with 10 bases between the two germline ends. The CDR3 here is CASSTQGYQPQHF. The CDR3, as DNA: TGTGCCAGCAGTACTCAGGGTTATCAGCCCCAGCATTTT.

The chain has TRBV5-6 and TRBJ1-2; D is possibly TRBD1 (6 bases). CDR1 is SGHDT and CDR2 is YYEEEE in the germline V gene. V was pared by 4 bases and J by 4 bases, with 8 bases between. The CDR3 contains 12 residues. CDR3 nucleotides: TGTGCCAGCAGCCGGGACACCTATGGCTACACCTTC. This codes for CASSRDTYGYTF.